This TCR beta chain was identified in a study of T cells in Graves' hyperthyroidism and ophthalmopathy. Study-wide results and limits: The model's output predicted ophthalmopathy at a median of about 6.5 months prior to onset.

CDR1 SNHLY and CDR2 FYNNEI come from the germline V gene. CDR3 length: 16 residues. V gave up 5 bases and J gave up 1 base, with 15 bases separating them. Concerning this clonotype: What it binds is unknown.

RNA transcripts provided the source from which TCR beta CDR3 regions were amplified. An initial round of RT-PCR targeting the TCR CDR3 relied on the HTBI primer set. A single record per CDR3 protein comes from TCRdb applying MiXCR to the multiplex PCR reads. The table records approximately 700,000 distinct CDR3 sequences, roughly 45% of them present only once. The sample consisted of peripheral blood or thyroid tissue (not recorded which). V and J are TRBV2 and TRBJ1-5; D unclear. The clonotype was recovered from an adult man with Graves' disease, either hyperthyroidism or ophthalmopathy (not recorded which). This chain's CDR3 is CASSSLSKTSNQPQHF. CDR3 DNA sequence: TGTGCCAGCAGTTCGCTCAGCAAAACAAGCAATCAGCCCCAGCATTTT.